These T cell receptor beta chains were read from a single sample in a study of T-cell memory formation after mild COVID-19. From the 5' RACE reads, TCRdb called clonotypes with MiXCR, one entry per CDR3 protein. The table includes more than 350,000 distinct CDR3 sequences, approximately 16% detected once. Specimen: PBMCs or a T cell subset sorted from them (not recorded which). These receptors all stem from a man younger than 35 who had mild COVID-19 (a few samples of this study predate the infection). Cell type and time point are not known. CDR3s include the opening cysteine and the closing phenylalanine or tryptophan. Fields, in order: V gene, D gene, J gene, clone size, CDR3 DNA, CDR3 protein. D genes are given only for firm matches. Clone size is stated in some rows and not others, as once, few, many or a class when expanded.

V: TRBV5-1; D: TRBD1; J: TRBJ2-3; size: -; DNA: TGCGCCAGCAGCTTGGTGGCTTCAGGACAGGGAGGAGATACGCAGTATTTT; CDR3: CASSLVASGQGGDTQYF
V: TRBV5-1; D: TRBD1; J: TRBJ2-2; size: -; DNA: TGCGCCAGCAGCTTGGGGACAGGGCCCAACACCGGGGAGCTGTTTTTT; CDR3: CASSLGTGPNTGELFF
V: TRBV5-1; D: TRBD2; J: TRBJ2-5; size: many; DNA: TGTGCCAGCAGCTTGGGACTAGCGGGGGAGACCCAGTACTTC; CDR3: CASSLGLAGETQYF
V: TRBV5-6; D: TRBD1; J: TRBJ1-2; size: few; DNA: TGTGCCAGCAGCTACGACAGGGGGCAGATCTATGGCTACACCTTC; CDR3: CASSYDRGQIYGYTF
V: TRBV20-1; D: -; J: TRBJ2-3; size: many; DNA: TGCAGTGCTCAGGACAGTACCACAGATACGCAGTATTTT; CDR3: CSAQDSTTDTQYF
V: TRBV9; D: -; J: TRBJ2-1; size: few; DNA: TGTGCCAGCAGTTTTAGCGCTTTCAACGGGAATGAGCAGTTCTTC; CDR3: CASSFSAFNGNEQFF
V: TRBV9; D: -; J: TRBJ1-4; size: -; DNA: TGTGCCAGCAGCGAAACAGGGACCGAAAAACTGTTTTTT; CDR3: CASSETGTEKLFF
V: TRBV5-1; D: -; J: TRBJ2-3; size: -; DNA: TGCGCCAGCAGCCGAGATACTAGCACAGATACGCAGTATTTT; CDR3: CASSRDTSTDTQYF
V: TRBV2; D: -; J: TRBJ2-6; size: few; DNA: TGTGCCAGCAGTGAATCCCCGTCTTGGGCCAACGTCCTGACTTTC; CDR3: CASSESPSWANVLTF
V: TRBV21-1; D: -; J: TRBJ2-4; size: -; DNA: TGTGCCAGCAGCAATTGGTCGGGCGGAGTAGCCAAAAGCATTCAGTACTTC; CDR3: CASSNWSGGVAKSIQYF
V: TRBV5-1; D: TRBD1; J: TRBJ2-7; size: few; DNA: TGCGCCAGCAGCCCCGGGACAGGGCGGCACGAGCAGTACTTC; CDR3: CASSPGTGRHEQYF
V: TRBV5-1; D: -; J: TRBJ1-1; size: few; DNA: TGCGCCAGCAGCTTGGCCAACAGGGAGAACACTGAAGCTTTCTTT; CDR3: CASSLANRENTEAFF
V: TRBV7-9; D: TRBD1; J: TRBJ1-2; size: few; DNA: TGTGCCAGCATCCGACAGGGGGGCTATGGCTACACCTTC; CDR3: CASIRQGGYGYTF
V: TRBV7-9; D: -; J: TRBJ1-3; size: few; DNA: TGTGCCAGCAGCCCGCCGGGAGGGTCCGGAAACACCATATATTTT; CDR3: CASSPPGGSGNTIYF
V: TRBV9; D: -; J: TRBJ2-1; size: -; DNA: TGTGCCAGCAGCAAACAAAGCTCCTACAATGAGCAGTTCTTC; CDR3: CASSKQSSYNEQFF
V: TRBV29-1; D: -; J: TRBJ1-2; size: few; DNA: TGCAGCGTTGTTGGTGGGGGGAGCTATGGCTACACCTTC; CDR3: CSVVGGGSYGYTF
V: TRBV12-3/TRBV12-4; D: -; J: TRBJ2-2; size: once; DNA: TGTGCCAGCAGAACCCCGGGGGGCCCCGCCGGGGAGCTGTTTTTT; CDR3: CASRTPGGPAGELFF
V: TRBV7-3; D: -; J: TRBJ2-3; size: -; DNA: TGTGCCAGCAGCTCTGTTGGGGGGGATACGCAGTATTTT; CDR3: CASSSVGGDTQYF
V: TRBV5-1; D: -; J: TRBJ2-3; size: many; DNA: TGCGCCAGCAGGGAATATGCACAAGATACGCAGTATTTT; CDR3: CASREYAQDTQYF
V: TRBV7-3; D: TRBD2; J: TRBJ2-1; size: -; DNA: TGTGCCAGCAGCCCATCCGCGGGAGATGAGCAGTTCTTC; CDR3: CASSPSAGDEQFF
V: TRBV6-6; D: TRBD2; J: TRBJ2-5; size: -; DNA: TGTGCCAGCAGTTCCCCTCTAGCGGGGGTGCAAGAGACCCAGTACTTC; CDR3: CASSSPLAGVQETQYF
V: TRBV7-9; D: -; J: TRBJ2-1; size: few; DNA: TGTGCCAGCAGAGGACTGTCCCTCAGGTCCTACAATGAGCAGTTCTTC; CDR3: CASRGLSLRSYNEQFF
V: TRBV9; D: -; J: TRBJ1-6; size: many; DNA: TGTGCCAGCAGCGTAGCAGGGGCAACTAATTCACCCCTCCACTTT; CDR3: CASSVAGATNSPLHF
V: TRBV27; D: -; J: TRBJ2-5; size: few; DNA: TGTGCCAGCAGTTTAGGGGGACGACAGACCCAGTACTTC; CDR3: CASSLGGRQTQYF
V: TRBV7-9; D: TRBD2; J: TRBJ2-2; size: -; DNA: TGTGCCAGCAGCCAAAGGACTAGCGGGGGATCCGGGGAGCTGTTTTTT; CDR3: CASSQRTSGGSGELFF
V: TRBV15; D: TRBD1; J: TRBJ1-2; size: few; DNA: TGTGCCACCAGCAGAGACCTTAGGACAGGGTGGTATGGCTACACCTTC; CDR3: CATSRDLRTGWYGYTF
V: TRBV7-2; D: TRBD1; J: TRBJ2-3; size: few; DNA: TGTGCCAGCAGCGAAGGGGGCAGGGATACGCAGTATTTT; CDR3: CASSEGGRDTQYF
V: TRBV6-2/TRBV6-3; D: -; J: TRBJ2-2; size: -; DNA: TGTGCCAGCAGTATAGCTCAGTCCGGGGAGCTGTTTTTT; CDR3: CASSIAQSGELFF
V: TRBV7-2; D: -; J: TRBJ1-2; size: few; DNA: TGTGCCAGCAGCTATCGGACAGCCCCCAACGGGGTAGCCGGCTACACCTTC; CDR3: CASSYRTAPNGVAGYTF
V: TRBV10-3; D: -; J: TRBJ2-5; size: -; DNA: TGTGCCATCAGGGCTAGAGAAAAAGAGACCCAGTACTTC; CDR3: CAIRAREKETQYF
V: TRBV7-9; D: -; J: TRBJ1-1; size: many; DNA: TGTGCCAGCAGCTTCACAGGAGTGAACACTGAAGCTTTCTTT; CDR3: CASSFTGVNTEAFF
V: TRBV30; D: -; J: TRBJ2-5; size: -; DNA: TGTGCCTGGAGTGTCAACGGCGAGACCCAGTACTTC; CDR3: CAWSVNGETQYF
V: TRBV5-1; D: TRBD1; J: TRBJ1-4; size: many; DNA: TGCGCCAGCAGCTTGACACGGGACAGGGGCGAAAAACTGTTTTTT; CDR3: CASSLTRDRGEKLFF
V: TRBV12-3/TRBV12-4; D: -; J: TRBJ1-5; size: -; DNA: TGTGCCAGCGTCTATTCTGGGGCGGAACATCAGCCCCAGCATTTT; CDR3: CASVYSGAEHQPQHF
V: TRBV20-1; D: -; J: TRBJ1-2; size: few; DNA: TGCAGTGCAAGCGGGACGACAGTGGGCTATGGCTACACCTTC; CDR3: CSASGTTVGYGYTF
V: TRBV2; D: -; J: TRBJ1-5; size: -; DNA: TGTGCCAGCAGTGAAGAGGGGGGTCAGCCCCAGCATTTT; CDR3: CASSEEGGQPQHF
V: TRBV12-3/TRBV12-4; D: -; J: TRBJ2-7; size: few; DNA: TGTGCCAGCAGTTTAGCGCGGTGGGAGCAGTACTTC; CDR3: CASSLARWEQYF
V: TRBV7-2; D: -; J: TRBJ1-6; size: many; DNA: TGTGCCAGCAGCTTCAGGACCAGTAGCTCCTATAATTCACCCCTCCACTTT; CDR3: CASSFRTSSSYNSPLHF
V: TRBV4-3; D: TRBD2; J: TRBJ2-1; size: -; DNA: TGCGCCAGCAGCCAAGATACGGGGGGGTCTTACAATGAGCAGTTCTTC; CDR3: CASSQDTGGSYNEQFF
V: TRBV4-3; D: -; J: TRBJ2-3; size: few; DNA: TGCGCCAGCAGCCAAGACCCCCTCGAGGGAGGGGGCGCAGATACGCAGTATTTT; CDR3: CASSQDPLEGGGADTQYF
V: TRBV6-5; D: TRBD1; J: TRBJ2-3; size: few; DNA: TGTGCCAGCAGTCGGGACAGGGGGCAGTATTGGGCAGATACGCAGTATTTT; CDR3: CASSRDRGQYWADTQYF
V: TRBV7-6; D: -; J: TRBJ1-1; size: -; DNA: TGTGCCAGCAGCTTGTATCAGGTGGAGACTGAAGCTTTCTTT; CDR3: CASSLYQVETEAFF
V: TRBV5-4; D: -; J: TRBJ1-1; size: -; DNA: TGTGCCAGCAGCATGTCAGCGGTGAACACTGAAGCTTTCTTT; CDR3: CASSMSAVNTEAFF
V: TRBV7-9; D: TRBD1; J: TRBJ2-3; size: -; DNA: TGTGCCAGCAGCATAGGGACAGGGGGTCGAGATACGCAGTATTTT; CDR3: CASSIGTGGRDTQYF
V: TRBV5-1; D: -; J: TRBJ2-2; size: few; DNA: TGCGCCAGCAACCCTGGGCTAGCGCACACCGGGGAGCTGTTTTTT; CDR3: CASNPGLAHTGELFF
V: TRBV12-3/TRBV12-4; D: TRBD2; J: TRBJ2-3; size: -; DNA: TGTGCCAGCAGTTTGAGAGGACTAGCGGGGGTCCTCACAGATACGCAGTATTTT; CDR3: CASSLRGLAGVLTDTQYF
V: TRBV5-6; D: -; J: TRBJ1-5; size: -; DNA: TGTGCCAGCAGCCGCGTGGATAGCAATCAGCCCCAGCATTTT; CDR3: CASSRVDSNQPQHF
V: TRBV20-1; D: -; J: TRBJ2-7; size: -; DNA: TGCAGTGCTAGTCCCGGGGATCCCTACGAGCAGTACTTC; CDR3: CSASPGDPYEQYF
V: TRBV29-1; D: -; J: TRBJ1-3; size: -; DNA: TGCAGCGTTGAGTCCCCTTCTGGAAACACCATATATTTT; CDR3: CSVESPSGNTIYF